The subject of this entry is one TCR beta chain. With V trimmed by 8 bases and J by 6 bases, 7 bases remained unmatched. This CDR3 is 14 amino acids long. Germline CDR1 and CDR2: LNHDA and SQIVND (reference sequence). The data originate from a study of blood T cell repertoires in COVID-19. The overall study: Samples of COVID-19 (acute and convalescent) were obtained from the United States, Italy and Spain. Sample material is recorded as cDNA or gDNA derived from T cells, B-cell-depleted T cells, or PBMCs.

Authors' data handling: By means of reference gene primer amplification, nucleated cell counts were estimated. Data came from immunoSEQ multiplex PCR; TCRdb stores just in-frame clones and leaves some out. V and J calls plus clone size are reproduced from that table; the DNA served to infer D and trimming. In the table there are about 76,000 clones, roughly nine tenths of which are singletons. The rearrangement uses TRBV19 and TRBJ1-6; 7 bases line up with TRBD1. Sequences were obtained from peripheral blood. The sequence was obtained from a man aged 45 to 65 with acute or convalescent COVID-19. This CDR3 reads CASRPGQSNSPLHF. Written as DNA, the CDR3 is TGTGCCAGTCGACCGGGACAGAGTAATTCACCCCTCCACTTT.